These 13 T cell receptor beta chains were all obtained from the same sample, sequenced in a study of STAT3 mutations in large granular lymphocyte leukemia. Findings and limits, study-wide: In T-cell large granular lymphocyte leukemia, about half of patients showed multiple immunodominant subclonotypes.

These receptors lack a known antigen. The method was immunoSEQ multiplex PCR; TCRdb's version includes in-frame clones alone and lacks a portion of them. Here the sample spans over 30,000 clones, roughly 88% being singletons. Material: PBMCs. The receptors derive from a human donor with T large granular lymphocyte leukemia. Some clones in this sample may be carry-over from other donors' samples.

This clone has a single count. This chain uses TRBV9 with TRBJ2-6; possibly TRBD1 for D (6 bases). The CDR3 contains 16 residues. Deletions cut 3 bases from V and 1 base from J, with 11 bases between. Germline lookup yields CDR1 SGDLS and CDR2 YYNGEE. The CDR3 DNA sequence: TGTGCCAGCAGCGCGCGGACAGTTTCTGGGGCCAACGTCCTGACTTTC. This codes for CASSARTVSGANVLTF.

The rearrangement joins TRBV6-5 to TRBJ2-5, with D uncertain. There are 15 residues in the CDR3. CDR1 and CDR2 from the germline V gene are MNHEY and SVGAGI. V was trimmed by 7 bases and J by 4 bases, leaving 19 bases between them. This chain's CDR3 is CASTNPKGRVETQYF. CDR3 bases: TGTGCCAGCACTAACCCCAAGGGAAGGGTAGAGACCCAGTACTTC.

This sequence joins TRBV5-1 and TRBJ2-1; D is uncertain. This CDR3 is built from 13 residues. Germline lookup yields CDR1 SGHRS and CDR2 YFSETQ. V lost 0 bases to trimming and J lost 3 bases, with 4 bases between them. This CDR3 is CASSLDSYNEQFF. CDR3 in DNA: TGCGCCAGCAGCTTGGACAGCTACAATGAGCAGTTCTTC.

The V call is TRBV5-1, the J call TRBJ2-1, with unresolved D. V lost 7 bases and J 8 bases, leaving 16 bases between the germline ends. This CDR3 has 13 amino acids. Germline V gives CDR1 SGHRS, CDR2 YFSETQ. CDR3 nucleotides: TGCGCCAGCCAGCTTGAACCCCTCGATGAGCAGTTCTTC. Translating it yields CASQLEPLDEQFF.

J is TRBJ2-2 and V is TRBV28; D is unclear. The germline CDR1 and CDR2 sequences are MDHEN and SYDVKM. The length of the CDR3 is 13 residues. Trimming removed 7 bases from V and 1 base from J, with 7 bases in between. The CDR3 sequence: CASMEGNTGELFF. In DNA form, the CDR3 reads TGTGCCAGCATGGAAGGGAACACCGGGGAGCTGTTTTTT.

The rearrangement links TRBV18 to TRBJ1-1; no firm D call. Per germline, CDR1 KGHSH and CDR2 LQKENI. Deletions cut 0 bases from V and 8 bases from J, with 13 bases between. The CDR3 totals 14 residues. CDR3 amino acids: CASSPPALRSEAFF. As DNA, the CDR3 is TGTGCCAGCTCACCACCCGCCCTTCGATCGGAAGCTTTCTTT.

This clone came up once. The V and J genes are TRBV7-2 and TRBJ2-7; D is perhaps TRBD2 (6 bases). This CDR3 has 15 residues. V lost 5 bases and J 2 bases, leaving 16 bases between the germline ends. The germline V gene has CDR1 SGHTA and CDR2 FQGNSA. For the CDR3, the DNA is TGTGCCAGCAGCGATTACGGGGGAGACCCCTACGAGCAGTACTTC. Translating it yields CASSDYGGDPYEQYF.

V and J are TRBV5-4 and TRBJ1-2; 8 nucleotides line up with TRBD1. Germline CDR1 is SGHNT and CDR2 is YYREEE (reference sequence). With V trimmed by 4 bases and J by 5 bases, 4 bases remained unmatched. CDR3 size: 13 residues. The CDR3 DNA reads TGTGCCAGCAGCACCGGGACAGGTTATGGCTACACCTTC. It encodes CASSTGTGYGYTF.

The rearrangement links TRBV5-8 to TRBJ1-3; perhaps TRBD1 as D (6 bases). The CDR3 extends over 15 amino acids. CDR1 is SGHTS and CDR2 is YDEGEE in the germline V gene. V dropped 4 bases and J dropped 2 bases, with 13 bases sitting between them. CDR3 DNA: TGTGCCAGCAGCCGGAGGGGGGGGCCTGGAAACACCATATATTTT. This encodes CASSRRGGPGNTIYF. The entire variable domain, with the rest obtained from reference TRBV5-8 and TRBJ1-3, is as follows: EAGVTQSPTHLIKTRGQQATLRCSPISGHTSVYWYQQALGLGLQFLLWYDEGEERNRGNFPPRFSGRQFPNYSSELNVNALELEDSALYLCASSRRGGPGNTIYFGEGSWLTVV.

This clone was seen a handful of times. This chain joins TRBV27 and TRBJ1-1, with D possibly being TRBD1 (5 bases). Trimming shortened V by 6 bases and J by 1 base, and 12 bases separated the two germline ends. Per germline, CDR1 MNHEY and CDR2 SMNVEV (reference sequence). CDR3 size: 14 residues. The CDR3 DNA sequence: TGTGCCAGCAGCCCCACAGGTGCGAACACTGAAGCTTTCTTT. Translation: CASSPTGANTEAFF.

This rearrangement joins TRBV15 to TRBJ2-3; no reliable D call. Germline V lookup: CDR1 LNHNV, CDR2 YYDKDF (reference sequence). This CDR3 is 11 amino acids long. The V end was cut by 4 bases, the J end by 3 bases, with 2 bases between. The CDR3 nucleotides are TGTGCCACCAGCAAAACAGATACGCAGTATTTT. It yields the protein CATSKTDTQYF.

The chain is built from TRBV18 and TRBJ1-2; the D is unclear. V lost 3 bases, J lost 4 bases, and 12 bases lay in between. CDR3 length: 14 residues. Germline V gives CDR1 KGHSH, CDR2 LQKENI. For the CDR3, the DNA is TGTGCCAGCTCACCGGATGGGCGGGTCTATGGCTACACCTTC. This translates into CASSPDGRVYGYTF.

This clone was counted once. This chain uses TRBV5-8 with TRBJ2-7; 14 bases fit TRBD2. Germline CDR1 SGHTS, CDR2 YDEGEE. V gave up 2 bases and J gave up 3 bases; unmatched junction bases: 10. The CDR3 consists of 18 residues. CDR3 coding DNA: TGTGCCAGCAGCTTCTTAGGCGGACTAGCGGGGGGAAGCTACGAGCAGTACTTC. Translation gives CASSFLGGLAGGSYEQYF.